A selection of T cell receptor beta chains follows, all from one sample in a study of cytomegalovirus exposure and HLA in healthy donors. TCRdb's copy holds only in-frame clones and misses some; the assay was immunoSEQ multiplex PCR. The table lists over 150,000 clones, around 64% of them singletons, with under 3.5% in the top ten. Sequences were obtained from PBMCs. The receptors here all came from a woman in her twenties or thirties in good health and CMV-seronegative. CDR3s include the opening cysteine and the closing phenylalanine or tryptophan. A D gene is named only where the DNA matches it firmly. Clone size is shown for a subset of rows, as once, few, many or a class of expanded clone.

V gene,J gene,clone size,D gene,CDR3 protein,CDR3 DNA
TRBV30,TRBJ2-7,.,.,CAWSAAGQAYEQYF,TGTGCCTGGAGTGCAGCGGGACAGGCCTACGAGCAGTACTTC
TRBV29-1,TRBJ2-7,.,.,CSVGKGVGYYEQYF,TGCAGCGTTGGAAAGGGGGTGGGGTACTACGAGCAGTACTTC
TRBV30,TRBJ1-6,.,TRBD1,CACYPGQVNSPLHF,TGTGCCTGCTACCCGGGACAGGTTAATTCACCCCTCCACTTT
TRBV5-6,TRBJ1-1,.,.,CASSNAGDRAEAFF,TGTGCCAGCAGCAACGCAGGGGATCGCGCTGAAGCTTTCTTT
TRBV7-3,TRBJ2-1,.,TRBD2,CASSPLGTSPNEQFF,TGTGCCAGCAGCCCCTTGGGGACTAGCCCCAATGAGCAGTTCTTC
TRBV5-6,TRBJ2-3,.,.,CASSQRGGYTDTQYF,TGTGCCAGCAGCCAAAGGGGTGGATACACAGATACGCAGTATTTT
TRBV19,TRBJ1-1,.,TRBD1,CASSASTGYAEAFF,TGTGCCAGTAGTGCCTCGACAGGGTACGCTGAAGCTTTCTTT
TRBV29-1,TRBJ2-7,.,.,CSVTGDFYEQYF,TGCAGCGTAACAGGGGACTTCTACGAGCAGTACTTC
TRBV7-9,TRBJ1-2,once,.,CASSSFRVPYYGYTF,TGTGCCAGCAGCTCTTTCAGGGTCCCTTACTATGGCTACACCTTC
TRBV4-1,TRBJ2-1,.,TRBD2,CASSQGRTSGYNEQFF,TGCGCCAGCAGCCAAGGTCGGACTAGCGGCTACAATGAGCAGTTCTTC
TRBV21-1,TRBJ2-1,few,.,CASSKAADSYNEQFF,TGTGCCAGCAGCAAAGCGGCGGATTCCTACAATGAGCAGTTCTTC
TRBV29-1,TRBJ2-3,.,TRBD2,CSVREREYRDTQYF,TGCAGCGTTAGGGAGCGGGAGTATCGGGATACGCAGTATTTT
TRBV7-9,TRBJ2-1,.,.,CASSSTGISTFYNEQFF,TGTGCCAGCAGTTCAACAGGGATTTCGACTTTCTACAATGAGCAGTTCTTC
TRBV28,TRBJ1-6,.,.,CASSTSNSPLHF,TGTGCCAGCAGTACCAGTAATTCACCCCTCCACTTT
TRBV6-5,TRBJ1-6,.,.,CASSSGSPLHF,TGTGCCAGCAGCAGCGGTTCACCCCTCCACTTT
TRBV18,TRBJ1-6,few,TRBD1,CASSQDRSNSPLHF,TGTGCCAGCTCTCAGGACAGGAGCAATTCACCCCTCCACTTT